This T cell receptor beta chain was recovered during a study of patients and donors after allogeneic stem cell transplantation (dated by TCRdb to the early 2020s). Library prep was done by RT-PCR. For sequencing, a NextSeq 550 was employed. Using fastp trimming at Q25 and MiXCR clonotype assembly, TCRdb reanalyzed the public sequencing data and kept in-frame beta chains. Duplicate CDR3 protein sequences are folded into a single record with the most common DNA and genes. Counted in this sample were about 200,000 distinct CDR3 sequences; 35% to 45% of them appeared once. Of the sample, approximately 10% is held by the ten largest clones. In its sample, this clonotype was seen a few times. Its recognized antigen is unknown. No base-level quality is on record; no much larger clone is a single base apart. From the cysteine through the phenylalanine, the CDR3 covers 12 amino acids. The kept DNA is CDR3 alone, 36 bases in frame from the first base. The germline ends are 13 bases apart after V is trimmed by 10 bases and J by 4 bases. CDR1 is given as ENHRY and CDR2 as SYGVKD, both from the germline V gene.

The sequence links TRBV10-3 to TRBJ1-1, with no reliable assignment of the D segment. The sequence was obtained from a human donor who was either an allogeneic HSCT recipient or a stem cell or donor lymphocyte infusion donor (not recorded which). It is not recorded whose cells these are; they may come from a transplant donor. Source material: blood, either unsorted or a sorted T cell fraction (not recorded which). The CDR3 is CATLTEGTEAFF. The base sequence is TGTGCCACCCTAACTGAGGGCACTGAAGCTTTCTTT.